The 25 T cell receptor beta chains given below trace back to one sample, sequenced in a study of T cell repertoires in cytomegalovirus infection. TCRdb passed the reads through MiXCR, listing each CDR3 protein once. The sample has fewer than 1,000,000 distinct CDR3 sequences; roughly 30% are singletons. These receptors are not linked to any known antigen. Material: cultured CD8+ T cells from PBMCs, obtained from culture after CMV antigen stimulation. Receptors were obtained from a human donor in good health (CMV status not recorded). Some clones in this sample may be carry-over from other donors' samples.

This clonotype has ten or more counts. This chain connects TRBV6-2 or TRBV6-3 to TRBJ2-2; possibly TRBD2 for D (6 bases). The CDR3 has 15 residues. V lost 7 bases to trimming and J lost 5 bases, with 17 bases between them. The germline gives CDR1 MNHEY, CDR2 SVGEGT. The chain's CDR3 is CASTHGTAGTGELFF. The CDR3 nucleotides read TGTGCCAGCACCCACGGGACGGCGGGGACCGGGGAGCTGTTTTTT.

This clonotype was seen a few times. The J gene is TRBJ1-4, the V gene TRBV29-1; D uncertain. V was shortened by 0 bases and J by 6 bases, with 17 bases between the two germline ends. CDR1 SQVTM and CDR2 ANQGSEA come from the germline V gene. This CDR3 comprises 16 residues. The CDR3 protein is CSVEDLSGNAHEKLFF. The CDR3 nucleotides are TGCAGCGTTGAAGATCTTAGCGGGAATGCCCATGAAAAACTGTTTTTT.

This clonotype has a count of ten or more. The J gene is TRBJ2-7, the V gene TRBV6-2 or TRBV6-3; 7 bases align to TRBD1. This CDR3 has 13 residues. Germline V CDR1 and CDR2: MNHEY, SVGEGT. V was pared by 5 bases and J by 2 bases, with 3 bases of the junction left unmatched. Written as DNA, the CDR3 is TGTGCCAGCAGTCTGACAGGGACCTACGAGCAGTACGTC. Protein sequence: CASSLTGTYEQYV.

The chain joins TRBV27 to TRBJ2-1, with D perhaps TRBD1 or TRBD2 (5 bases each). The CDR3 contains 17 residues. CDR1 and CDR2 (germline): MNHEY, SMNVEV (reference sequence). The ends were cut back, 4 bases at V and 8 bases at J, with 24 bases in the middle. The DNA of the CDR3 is TGTGCCAGCAGTTCTCCTAAATGGGACCTGGGTTTAGATGAGCAGTTCTTC. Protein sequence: CASSSPKWDLGLDEQFF.

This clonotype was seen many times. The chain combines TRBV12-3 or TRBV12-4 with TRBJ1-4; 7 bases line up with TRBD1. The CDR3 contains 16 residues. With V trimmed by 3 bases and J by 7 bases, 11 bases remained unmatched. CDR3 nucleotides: TGTGCCAGCAGTTTCTCGACAGGGCTGATTAGTGAAAAACTGTTTTTT. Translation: CASSFSTGLISEKLFF.

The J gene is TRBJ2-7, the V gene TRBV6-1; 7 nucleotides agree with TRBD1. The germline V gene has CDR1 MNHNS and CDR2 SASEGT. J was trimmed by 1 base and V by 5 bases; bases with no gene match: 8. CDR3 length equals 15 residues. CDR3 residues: CASSLGSGQSYEQYF. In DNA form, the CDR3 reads TGTGCCAGCAGTTTGGGTTCGGGACAGTCCTACGAGCAGTACTTC.

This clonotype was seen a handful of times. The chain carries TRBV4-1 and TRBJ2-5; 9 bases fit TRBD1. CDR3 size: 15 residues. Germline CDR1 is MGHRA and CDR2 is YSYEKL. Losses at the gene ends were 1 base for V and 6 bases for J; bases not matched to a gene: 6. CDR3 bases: TGCGCCAGCAGCCAAGTCTCGGGACAGGGCCAGACCCAGTACTTC. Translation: CASSQVSGQGQTQYF.

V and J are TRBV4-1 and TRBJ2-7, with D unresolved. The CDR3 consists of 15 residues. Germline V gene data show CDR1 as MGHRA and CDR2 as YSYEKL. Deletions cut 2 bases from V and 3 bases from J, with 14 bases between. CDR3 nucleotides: TGCGCCAGCAGCCAACAAGGGCGTAGATACTACGAGCAGTACGTC. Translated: CASSQQGRRYYEQYV.

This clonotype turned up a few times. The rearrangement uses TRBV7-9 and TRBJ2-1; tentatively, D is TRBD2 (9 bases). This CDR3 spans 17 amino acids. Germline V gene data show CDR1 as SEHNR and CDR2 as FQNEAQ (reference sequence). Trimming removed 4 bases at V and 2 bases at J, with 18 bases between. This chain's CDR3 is CASSSQGGLATYNEQFF. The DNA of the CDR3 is TGTGCCAGCAGCTCACAGGGGGGACTAGCCACCTACAATGAGCAGTTCTTC. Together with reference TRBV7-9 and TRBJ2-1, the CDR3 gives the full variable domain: DTGVSQNPRHKITKRGQNVTFRCDPISEHNRLYWYRQTLGQGPEFLTYFQNEAQLEKSRLLSDRFSAERPKGSFSTLEIQRTEQGDSAMYLCASSSQGGLATYNEQFFGPGTRLTVL.

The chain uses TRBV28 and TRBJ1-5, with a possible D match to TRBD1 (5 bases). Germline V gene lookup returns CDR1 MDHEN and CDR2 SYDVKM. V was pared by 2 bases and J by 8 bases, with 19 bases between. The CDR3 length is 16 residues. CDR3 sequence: CASSLLEEGIGKPQHF. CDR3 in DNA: TGTGCCAGCAGTTTACTCGAAGAGGGGATAGGGAAGCCCCAGCATTTT.

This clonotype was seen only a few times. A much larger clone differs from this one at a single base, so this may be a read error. The CDR3 is CASSLAAGAYNEQFF. CDR3 bases: TGTGCCAGCAGCTTAGCAGCGGGGGCCTACAATGAGCAGTTCTTC. The V gene is TRBV7-8, the J gene TRBJ2-1; 8 bases agree with TRBD2. Germline V gene sequence: CDR1 SGHVS, CDR2 FQNEAQ. This CDR3 contains 15 residues. V dropped 0 bases and J dropped 2; count of bases not matched to a gene: 0.

This CDR3 is CASSLALAGPGGGEQFF. The CDR3 coding sequence is TGTGCCAGCAGCCTGGCGCTAGCGGGGCCTGGAGGTGGTGAGCAGTTCTTC. The V and J genes are TRBV7-6 and TRBJ2-1; 9 bases are shared with TRBD2. The ends lost 5 bases at V and 9 bases at J; junction bases unmatched: 17. Germline-derived CDR1 and CDR2 are SGHVS and FNYEAQ. The CDR3 runs 17 residues.

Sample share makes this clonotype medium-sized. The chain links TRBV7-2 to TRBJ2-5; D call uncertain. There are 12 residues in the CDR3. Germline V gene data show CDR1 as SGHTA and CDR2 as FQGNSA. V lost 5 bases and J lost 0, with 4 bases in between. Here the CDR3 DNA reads TGTGCCAGCAGCCGGGACCAAGAGACCCAGTACTTC. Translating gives CASSRDQETQYF.

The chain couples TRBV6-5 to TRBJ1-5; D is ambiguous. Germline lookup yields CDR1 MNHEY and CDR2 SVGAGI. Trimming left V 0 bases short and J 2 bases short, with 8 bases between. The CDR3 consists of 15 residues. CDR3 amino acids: CASSYSNFGNQPQHF. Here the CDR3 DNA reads TGTGCCAGCAGTTACTCGAACTTCGGCAATCAGCCCCAGCATTTT.

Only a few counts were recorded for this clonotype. The CDR3 region has the DNA TGCAGTGCTAGAGATCGGTCAGCTCCAGGCTACACCTTC. It specifies CSARDRSAPGYTF. This rearrangement joins TRBV20-1 to TRBJ1-2; D call uncertain. This CDR3 is built from 13 residues. The V and J ends lost 0 bases and 8 bases respectively, with 13 bases between them. Germline V gene data show CDR1 as DFQATT and CDR2 as SNEGSKA (reference sequence).

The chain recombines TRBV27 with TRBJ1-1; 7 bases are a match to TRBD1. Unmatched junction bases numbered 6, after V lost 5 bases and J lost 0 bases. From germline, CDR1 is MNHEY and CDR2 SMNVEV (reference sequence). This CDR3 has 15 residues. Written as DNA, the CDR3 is TGTGCCAGCAGTCACCGGGACAGCTTGAACACTGAAGCTTTCTTT. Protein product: CASSHRDSLNTEAFF.

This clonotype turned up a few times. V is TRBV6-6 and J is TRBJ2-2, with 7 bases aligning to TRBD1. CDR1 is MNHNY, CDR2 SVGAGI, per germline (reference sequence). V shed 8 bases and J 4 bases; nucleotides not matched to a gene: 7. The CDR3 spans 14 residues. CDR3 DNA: TGTGCCAGCGAAGACAGGGTTTCCACCGGGGAGCTGTTTTTT. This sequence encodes CASEDRVSTGELFF.

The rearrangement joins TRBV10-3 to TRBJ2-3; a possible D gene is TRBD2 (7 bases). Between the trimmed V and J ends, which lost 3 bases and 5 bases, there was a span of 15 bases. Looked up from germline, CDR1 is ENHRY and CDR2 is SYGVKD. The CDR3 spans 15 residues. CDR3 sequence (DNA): TGTGCCATCAGTGACCCCCCGGGGGGCGGAGATACGCAGTATTTT. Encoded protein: CAISDPPGGGDTQYF.

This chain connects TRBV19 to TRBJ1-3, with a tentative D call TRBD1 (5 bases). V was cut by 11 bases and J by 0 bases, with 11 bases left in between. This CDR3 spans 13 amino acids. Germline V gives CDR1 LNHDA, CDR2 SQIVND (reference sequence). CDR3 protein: CASGGGSGNTIYF. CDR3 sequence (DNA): TGTGCCTCCGGTGGGGGCTCTGGAAACACCATATATTTT. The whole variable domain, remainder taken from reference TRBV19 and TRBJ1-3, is DGGITQSPKYLFRKEGQNVTLSCEQNLNHDAMYWYRQDPGQGLRLIYYSQIVNDFQKGDIAEGYSVSREKKESFPLTVTSAQKNPTAFYLCASGGGSGNTIYFGEGSWLTVV.

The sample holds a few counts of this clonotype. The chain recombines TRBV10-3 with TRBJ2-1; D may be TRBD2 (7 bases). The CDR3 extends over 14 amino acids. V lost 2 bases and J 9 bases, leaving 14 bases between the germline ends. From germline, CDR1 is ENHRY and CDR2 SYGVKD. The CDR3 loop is CAISEGGGLSEQFF. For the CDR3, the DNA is TGTGCCATCAGTGAGGGCGGGGGCCTCAGTGAGCAGTTCTTC.

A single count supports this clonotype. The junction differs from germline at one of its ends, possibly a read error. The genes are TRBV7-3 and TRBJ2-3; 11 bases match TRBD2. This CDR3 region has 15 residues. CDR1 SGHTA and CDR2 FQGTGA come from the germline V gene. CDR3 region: CANSSVLAGGDTQYF. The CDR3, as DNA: TGTGCCAACAGCTCAGTCCTAGCGGGGGGTGATACGCAGTATTTT.

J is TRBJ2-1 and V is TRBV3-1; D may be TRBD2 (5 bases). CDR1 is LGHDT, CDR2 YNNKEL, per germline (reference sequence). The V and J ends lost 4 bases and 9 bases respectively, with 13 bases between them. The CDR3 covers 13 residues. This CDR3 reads CASSLVVSGEQFF. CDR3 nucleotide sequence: TGTGCCAGCAGCCTAGTAGTGAGCGGTGAGCAGTTCTTC.

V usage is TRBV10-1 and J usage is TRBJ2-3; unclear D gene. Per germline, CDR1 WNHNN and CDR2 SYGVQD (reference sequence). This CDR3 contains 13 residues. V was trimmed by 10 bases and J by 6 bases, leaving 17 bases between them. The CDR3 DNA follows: TGCGCCAAGATGGACCCTCCCGTGGATACGCAGTATTTT. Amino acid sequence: CAKMDPPVDTQYF.

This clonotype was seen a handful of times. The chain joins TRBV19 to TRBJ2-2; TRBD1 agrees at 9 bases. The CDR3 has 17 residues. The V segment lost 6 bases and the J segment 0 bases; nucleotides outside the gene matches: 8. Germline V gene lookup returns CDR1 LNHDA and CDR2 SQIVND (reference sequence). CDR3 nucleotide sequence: TGTGCCAGTAGCTTCCTACAGGGGGCAACGAACACCGGGGAGCTGTTTTTT. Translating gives CASSFLQGATNTGELFF.

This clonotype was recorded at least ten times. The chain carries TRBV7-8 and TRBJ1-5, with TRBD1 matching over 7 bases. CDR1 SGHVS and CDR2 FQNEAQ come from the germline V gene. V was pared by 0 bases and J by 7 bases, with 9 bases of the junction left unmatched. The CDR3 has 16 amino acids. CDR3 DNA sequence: TGTGCCAGCAGCTTAGCGCCGACAGGGTCGGGACAGCCCCAGCATTTT. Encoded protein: CASSLAPTGSGQPQHF.